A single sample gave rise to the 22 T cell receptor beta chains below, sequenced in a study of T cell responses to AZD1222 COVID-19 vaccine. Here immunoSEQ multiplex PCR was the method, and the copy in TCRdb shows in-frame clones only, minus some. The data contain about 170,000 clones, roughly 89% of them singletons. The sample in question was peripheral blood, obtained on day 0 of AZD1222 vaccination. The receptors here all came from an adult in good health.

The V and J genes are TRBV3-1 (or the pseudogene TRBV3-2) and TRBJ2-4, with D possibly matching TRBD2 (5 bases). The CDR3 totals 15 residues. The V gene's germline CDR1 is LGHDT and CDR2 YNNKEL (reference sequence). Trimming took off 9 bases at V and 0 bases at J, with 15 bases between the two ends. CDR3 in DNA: TGTGCCAGTTCAGGAGCGGAGCTAGCCAAAAACATTCAGTACTTC. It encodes CASSGAELAKNIQYF.

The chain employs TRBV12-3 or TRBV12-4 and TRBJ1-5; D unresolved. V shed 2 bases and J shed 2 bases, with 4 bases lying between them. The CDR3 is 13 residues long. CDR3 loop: CASSLTGNQPQHF. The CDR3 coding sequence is TGTGCCAGCAGTTTAACGGGCAATCAGCCCCAGCATTTT.

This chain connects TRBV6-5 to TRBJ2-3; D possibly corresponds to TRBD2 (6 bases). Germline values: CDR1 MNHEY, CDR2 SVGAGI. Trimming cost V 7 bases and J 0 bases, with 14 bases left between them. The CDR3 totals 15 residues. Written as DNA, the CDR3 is TGTGCCAGCAACCGGGGGAACCCCAGCACAGATACGCAGTATTTT. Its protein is CASNRGNPSTDTQYF.

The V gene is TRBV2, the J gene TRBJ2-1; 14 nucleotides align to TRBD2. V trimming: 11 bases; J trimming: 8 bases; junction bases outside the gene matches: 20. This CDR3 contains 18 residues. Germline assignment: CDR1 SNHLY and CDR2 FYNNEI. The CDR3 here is CAGSGGMTSGRAGDEQFF. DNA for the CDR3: TGTGCCGGGTCAGGGGGGATGACTAGCGGGAGGGCCGGCGATGAGCAGTTCTTC.

CDR3 residues: CASSQDQFYNEQFF. The CDR3 nucleotides read TGTGCCAGCAGTCAAGACCAATTCTACAATGAGCAGTTCTTC. The genes are TRBV6-4 and TRBJ2-1; no firm D call. Germline assignment: CDR1 MRHNA and CDR2 SNTAGT. CDR3 length equals 14 residues. V dropped 5 bases and J dropped 3 bases, with 11 bases sitting between them.

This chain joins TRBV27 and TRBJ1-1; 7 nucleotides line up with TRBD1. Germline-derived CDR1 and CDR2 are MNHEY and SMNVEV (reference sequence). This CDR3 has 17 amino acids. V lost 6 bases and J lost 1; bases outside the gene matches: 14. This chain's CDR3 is CASSPALGQAGNTEAFF. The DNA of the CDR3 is TGTGCCAGCAGCCCGGCCCTAGGACAGGCAGGGAACACTGAAGCTTTCTTT.

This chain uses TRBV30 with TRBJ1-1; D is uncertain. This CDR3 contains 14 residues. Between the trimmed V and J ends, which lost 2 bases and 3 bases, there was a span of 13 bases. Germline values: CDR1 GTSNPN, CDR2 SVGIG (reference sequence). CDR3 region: CAWSSRPPYTEAFF. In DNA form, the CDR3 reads TGTGCCTGGAGTAGTCGCCCTCCCTACACTGAAGCTTTCTTT.

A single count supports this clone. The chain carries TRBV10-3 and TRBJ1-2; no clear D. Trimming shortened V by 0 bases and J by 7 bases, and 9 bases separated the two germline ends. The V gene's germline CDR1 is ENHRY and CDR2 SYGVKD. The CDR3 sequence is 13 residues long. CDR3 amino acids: CAISESGLSGYTF. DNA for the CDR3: TGTGCCATCAGTGAGTCGGGCTTGTCTGGCTACACCTTC.

CDR3 region: CASSVGPGGGDEKLFF. The CDR3 bases are TGTGCCAGCAGCGTAGGCCCCGGAGGGGGCGATGAAAAACTGTTTTTT. This chain connects TRBV9 to TRBJ1-4; 7 bases map to TRBD1. Looked up from germline, CDR1 is SGDLS and CDR2 is YYNGEE. Trimming cost V 0 bases and J 6 bases; bases outside gene matches: 8. This CDR3 has 16 amino acids.

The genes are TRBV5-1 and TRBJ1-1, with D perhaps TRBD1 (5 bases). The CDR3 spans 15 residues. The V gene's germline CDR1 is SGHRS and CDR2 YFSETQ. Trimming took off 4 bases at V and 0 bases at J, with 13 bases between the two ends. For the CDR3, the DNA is TGCGCCAGCAGCGAAGGGACGGTCATGAACACTGAAGCTTTCTTT. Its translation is CASSEGTVMNTEAFF.

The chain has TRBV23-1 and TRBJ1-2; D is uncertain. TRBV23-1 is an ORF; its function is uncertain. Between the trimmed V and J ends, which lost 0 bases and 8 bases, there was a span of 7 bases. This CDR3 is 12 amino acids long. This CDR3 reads CASSQSVTGYTF. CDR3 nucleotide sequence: TGCGCCAGCAGTCAATCGGTGACCGGCTACACCTTC.

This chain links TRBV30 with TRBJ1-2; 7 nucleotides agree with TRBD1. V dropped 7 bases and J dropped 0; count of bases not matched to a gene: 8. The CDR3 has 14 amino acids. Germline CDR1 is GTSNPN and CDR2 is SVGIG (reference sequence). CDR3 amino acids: CAYARDRPNYGYTF. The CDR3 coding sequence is TGTGCCTATGCGAGGGACAGACCTAACTATGGCTACACCTTC. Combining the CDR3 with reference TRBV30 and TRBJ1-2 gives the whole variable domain SQTIHQWPATLVQPVGSPLSLECTVEGTSNPNLYWYRQAAGRGLQLLFYSVGIGQISSEVPQNLSASRPQDRQFILSSKKLLLSDSGFYLCAYARDRPNYGYTFGSGTRLTVV.

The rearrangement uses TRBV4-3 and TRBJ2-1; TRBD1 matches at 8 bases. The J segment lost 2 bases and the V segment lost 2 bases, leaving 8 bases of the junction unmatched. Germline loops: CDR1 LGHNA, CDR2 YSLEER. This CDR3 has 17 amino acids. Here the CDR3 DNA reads TGCGCCAGCAGCCAAACAACCGGGACAGGAGCCTACAATGAGCAGTTCTTC. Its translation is CASSQTTGTGAYNEQFF.

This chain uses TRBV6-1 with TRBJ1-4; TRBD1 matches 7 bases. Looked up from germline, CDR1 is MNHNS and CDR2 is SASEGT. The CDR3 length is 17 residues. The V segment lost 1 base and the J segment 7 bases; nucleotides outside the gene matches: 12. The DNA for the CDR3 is TGTGCCAGCAGTGAAGGGGCCTCACAGGGGTTGAGTGAAAAACTGTTTTTT. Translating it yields CASSEGASQGLSEKLFF.

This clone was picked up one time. The CDR3 reads CATSDPSDRNYGYTF. CDR3 nucleotide sequence: TGTGCCACCAGTGATCCCTCAGACAGGAACTATGGCTACACCTTC. This chain uses TRBV24-1 with TRBJ1-2; tentatively, D is TRBD1 (6 bases). Germline CDR1 and CDR2: KGHDR and SFDVKD. This CDR3 has 15 residues. V lost 3 bases, J lost 2 bases, and 12 bases lay in between.

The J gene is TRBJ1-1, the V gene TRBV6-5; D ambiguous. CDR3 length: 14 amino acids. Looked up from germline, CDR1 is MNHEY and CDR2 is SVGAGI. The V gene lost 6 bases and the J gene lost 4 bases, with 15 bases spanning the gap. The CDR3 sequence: CASSFVHGSTEAFF. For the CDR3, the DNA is TGTGCCAGCAGCTTCGTCCATGGGAGCACTGAAGCTTTCTTT.

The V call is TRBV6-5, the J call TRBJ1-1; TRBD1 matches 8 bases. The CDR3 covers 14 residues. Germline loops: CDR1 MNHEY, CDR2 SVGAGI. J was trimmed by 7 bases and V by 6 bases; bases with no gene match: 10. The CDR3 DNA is TGTGCCAGCAGCCAGTTAAGGGGACAGGTTGAAGCTTTCTTT. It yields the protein CASSQLRGQVEAFF.

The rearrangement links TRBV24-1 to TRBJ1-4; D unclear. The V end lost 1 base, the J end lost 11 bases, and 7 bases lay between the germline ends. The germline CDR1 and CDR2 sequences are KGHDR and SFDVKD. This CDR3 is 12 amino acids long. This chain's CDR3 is CATSDLGSKLFF. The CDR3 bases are TGTGCCACCAGTGATTTAGGGTCCAAACTGTTTTTT.

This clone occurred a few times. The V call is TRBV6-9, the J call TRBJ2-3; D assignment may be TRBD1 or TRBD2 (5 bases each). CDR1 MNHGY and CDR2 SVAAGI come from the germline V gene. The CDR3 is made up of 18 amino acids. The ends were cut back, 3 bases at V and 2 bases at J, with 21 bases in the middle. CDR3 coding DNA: TGTGCCAGCAGTTACCGCTATAAGGTGGGGGTGCACACAGATACGCAGTATTTT. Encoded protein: CASSYRYKVGVHTDTQYF.

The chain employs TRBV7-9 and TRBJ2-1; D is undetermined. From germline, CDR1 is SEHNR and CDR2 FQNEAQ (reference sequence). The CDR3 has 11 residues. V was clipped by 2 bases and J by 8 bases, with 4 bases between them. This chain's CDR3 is CASSLKDEQFF. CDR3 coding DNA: TGTGCCAGCAGCTTAAAGGATGAGCAGTTCTTC.

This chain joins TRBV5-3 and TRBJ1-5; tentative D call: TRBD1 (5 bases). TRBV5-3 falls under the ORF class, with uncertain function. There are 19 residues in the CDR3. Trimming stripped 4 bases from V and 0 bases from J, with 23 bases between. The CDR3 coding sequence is TGTGCCAGAAGCGCTCCAGGGACCCTTGGTCGGTATAGCAATCAGCCCCAGCATTTT. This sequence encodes CARSAPGTLGRYSNQPQHF.

The CDR3 coding sequence is TGCAGTGCTAGTGCGGGGGTTAGCAATCAGCCCCAGCATTTT. Its translation is CSASAGVSNQPQHF. The J gene is TRBJ1-5, the V gene TRBV20-1; TRBD1 is a possible D gene (5 bases). V was trimmed by 3 bases and J by 0 bases, leaving 9 bases between them. The CDR3 spans 14 residues. CDR1 and CDR2 (germline): DFQATT, SNEGSKA (reference sequence).